This T cell receptor (beta chain) was captured in a study of T cell repertoires in ileal Crohn's disease. Included were adult ileal or ileocolonic Crohn's patients indicated for ileocolonic resection. Worth noting for this clone: The antigen is unknown.

TCRdb's copy holds only in-frame clones and misses some; the assay was immunoSEQ multiplex PCR. The table has about 6,400 clones, 70% to 80% seen once. Study conclusions and caveats: Compared with CD4 T cells, sorted CD8 cells carried more expanded clones. Active smokers at surgery had more clonal expansions than non-smokers.

The CDR3 has 13 amino acids. The germline V gene encodes CDR1 MNHNS and CDR2 SASEGT. J is TRBJ1-3 and V is TRBV6-1, with a weak D call TRBD2 (6 bases). Near its end, the DNA agrees better with TRBJ2-2, so the J call may be wrong. The TCR was taken from an adult with Crohn's disease. Specimen: ileal tissue. CDR3 nucleotide sequence: TGTGCCTGCCCCGGGGGAGGCACCGGGGAGCTGTTTTTT. It yields the protein CACPGGGTGELFF.